Listed below are T cell receptor beta chains from one sample, sequenced in a study of T cell responses to AZD1222 COVID-19 vaccine. Clones were sequenced by immunoSEQ multiplex PCR, and TCRdb holds only the in-frame ones, with some missing. The sample holds under 200,000 clones, around 89% seen once. This material consisted of peripheral blood, taken 28 days after the second AZD1222 dose. The source is an adult who received the AZD1222 COVID-19 vaccine. Both conserved end residues are part of each CDR3. Fields, in order: J gene, V gene, clone size, D gene, CDR3 DNA, CDR3 protein. D genes are given only for firm matches. Rows give clone size only sometimes, using once, few, many, or a class for an expanded clone.

TRBJ1-2 TRBV9 few NA TGTGCCAGCAGCGTAGCTCCTAACCGCGCCAACTATGGCTACACCTTC CASSVAPNRANYGYTF
TRBJ2-5 TRBV2 NA TRBD1 TGTGCCAGCAGTGAACTTACAGGGGGGGAGACCCAGTACTTC CASSELTGGETQYF
TRBJ2-1 TRBV2 NA NA TGTGCCAGCAGTGCCCAAGGCAGCGGATACAATGAGCAGTTCTTC CASSAQGSGYNEQFF
TRBJ2-3 TRBV19 NA TRBD2 TGTGCCAGTAGTAGACTAGCGTTTGCGGATACGCAGTATTTT CASSRLAFADTQYF
TRBJ2-1 TRBV6-2/TRBV6-3 NA TRBD2 TGTGCCAGCAGTTTTCGGCTAGCGGGACTCAATGAGCAGTTCTTC CASSFRLAGLNEQFF
TRBJ2-3 TRBV4-1 NA NA TGCGCCAGCAGCCAAGGTACCGGTTTCACAGATACGCAGTATTTT CASSQGTGFTDTQYF
TRBJ2-3 TRBV7-8 NA NA TGTGCCAGCAGCTCCTCCAGGAGGGCGGCAGATACGCAGTATTTT CASSSSRRAADTQYF
TRBJ1-6 TRBV7-9 once TRBD1 TGTGCCAGCAGCTTAGCCACCGGGACAGAACTTTCACCCCTCCACTTT CASSLATGTELSPLHF
TRBJ1-5 TRBV6-5 NA NA TGTGCCAGCAGTAGGGGGATGAGCAATCAGCCCCAGCATTTT CASSRGMSNQPQHF
TRBJ2-3 TRBV28 NA NA TGTGCCAGCAACTTGGATGGGATGAGCACAGATACGCAGTATTTT CASNLDGMSTDTQYF
TRBJ2-3 TRBV6-2/TRBV6-3 once NA TGTGCCAGCAGTTCTCGCGGGGTCCGCACAGATACGCAGTATTTT CASSSRGVRTDTQYF
TRBJ2-2 TRBV7-6 NA TRBD2 TGTGCCAGCAGCTTGGGGACTAGCGGAGTTGGCGGGGAGCTGTTTTTT CASSLGTSGVGGELFF
TRBJ2-7 TRBV20-1 NA NA TGCAGTGCTAGGGATCGGGGTAGGCAGTACTTC CSARDRGRQYF
TRBJ2-1 TRBV7-9 NA NA TGTGCCAGCAGCTTGTCGTACTACAATGAGCAGTTCTTC CASSLSYYNEQFF
TRBJ2-6 TRBV27 once NA TGTGCCAGCAGCTCAATAACCGGCCTCGGCTCTGGGGCCAACGTCCTGACTTTC CASSSITGLGSGANVLTF
TRBJ2-7 TRBV4-1 NA NA TGCGCCAGCAGCCAAGATGGGGACGGGAGTTACGAGCAGTACTTC CASSQDGDGSYEQYF
TRBJ2-2 TRBV28 NA NA TGTGCCAGCAGGGTCGACAGTACGGCGAACACCGGGGAGCTGTTTTTT CASRVDSTANTGELFF
TRBJ2-5 TRBV7-2 NA TRBD1 TGTGCCAGCAGCTGGACAGGGTTGGAAGAGACCCAGTACTTC CASSWTGLEETQYF
TRBJ1-1 TRBV30 NA TRBD1 TGTGCCTGTATCGACAGGGGAAGGAACACTGAAGCTTTCTTT CACIDRGRNTEAFF
TRBJ2-7 TRBV28 NA NA TGTGCCAGCAGTCAGAGGCCCTACGAGCAGTACTTC CASSQRPYEQYF
TRBJ1-5 TRBV19 once TRBD1 TGTGCCGGACAGGGGGCCTGGAATCAGCCCCAGCATTTT CAGQGAWNQPQHF
TRBJ2-5 TRBV19 NA NA TGTGCCAGTAGTATCCGGGGAGGGGGAGAAGAGACCCAGTACTTC CASSIRGGGEETQYF
TRBJ2-7 TRBV5-6 NA TRBD2 TGTGCCAGCAGCCAGGGGAGGACTAGCGGAGCTCAGTACTTC CASSQGRTSGAQYF
TRBJ1-3 TRBV13 NA TRBD1 TGTGCCAGCAGCATTGGACAGGGAAGGAGGTCTCGGTCTGGAAACACCATATATTTT CASSIGQGRRSRSGNTIYF
TRBJ2-2 TRBV9 NA NA TGTGCCAGCAGCGTAGAACAGGGGGGGACCGGGGAGCTGTTTTTT CASSVEQGGTGELFF
TRBJ2-7 TRBV6-1 NA NA TGTGCCAGCAGTGAAAGAGCCATCACCTCGGCCTACGAGCAGTACTTC CASSERAITSAYEQYF
TRBJ2-7 TRBV3-1/TRBV3-2 once NA TGTGCCAGCACCACTTCTACGGGACTGCGCTCCTACGAGCAGTACTTC CASTTSTGLRSYEQYF
TRBJ2-3 TRBV5-1 once NA TGCGCCAGCAGCTTGGAGGGGACCGGGACATCGACAGATACGCAGTATTTT CASSLEGTGTSTDTQYF
TRBJ2-3 TRBV28 NA NA TGTGCCAGCAGTTCGCCGACAGGGAGGGGGGATACGCAGTATTTT CASSSPTGRGDTQYF
TRBJ2-3 TRBV28 once NA TGTGCCAGCAGCCCCGTTCGCCGGCGGGGGCTGGCGGATACGCAGTATTTT CASSPVRRRGLADTQYF
TRBJ2-7 TRBV4-2 NA TRBD1 TGTGCCAGCAGCCCTTCGGGACAGGGATCCTACGAGCAGTACTTC CASSPSGQGSYEQYF
TRBJ2-5 TRBV7-9 once NA TGTGCCAGCAGTATAGGGTCAGAGACCCAGTACTTC CASSIGSETQYF
TRBJ2-5 TRBV19 NA TRBD1 TGTGCCAGTAGTTCCTGGACAGGGGGGAGCCAAGAGACCCAGTACTTC CASSSWTGGSQETQYF
TRBJ2-1 TRBV27 NA TRBD2 TGTGCCAGCAGGCGCGGGAGTTCCTACAATGAGCAGTTCTTC CASRRGSSYNEQFF
TRBJ2-7 TRBV9 NA TRBD1 TGTGCCAGCAGCCCCCGACAGGGTCACGAGCAGTACTTC CASSPRQGHEQYF
TRBJ1-2 TRBV12-3/TRBV12-4 NA TRBD1 TGTGCCAGCAGTCTCGACAGGGCTGGCTACACCTTC CASSLDRAGYTF
TRBJ2-3 TRBV24-1 NA NA TGTGCCACCAGTGAAGTTAGCGGAACTAGCACAGATACGCAGTATTTT CATSEVSGTSTDTQYF
TRBJ2-1 TRBV7-6 NA NA TGTGCCAGCAGCGTAGGGGTTATCGGGAGAAGCTCCTACAATGAGCAGTTCTTC CASSVGVIGRSSYNEQFF
TRBJ1-2 TRBV19 NA TRBD1 TGTGCCAGTAGTCCGCAGGGGGCAGTGGTCTATGGCTACACCTTC CASSPQGAVVYGYTF
TRBJ2-1 TRBV19 NA NA TGTGCCAGTAGTATAGGGGACTATGAGCAGTTCTTC CASSIGDYEQFF